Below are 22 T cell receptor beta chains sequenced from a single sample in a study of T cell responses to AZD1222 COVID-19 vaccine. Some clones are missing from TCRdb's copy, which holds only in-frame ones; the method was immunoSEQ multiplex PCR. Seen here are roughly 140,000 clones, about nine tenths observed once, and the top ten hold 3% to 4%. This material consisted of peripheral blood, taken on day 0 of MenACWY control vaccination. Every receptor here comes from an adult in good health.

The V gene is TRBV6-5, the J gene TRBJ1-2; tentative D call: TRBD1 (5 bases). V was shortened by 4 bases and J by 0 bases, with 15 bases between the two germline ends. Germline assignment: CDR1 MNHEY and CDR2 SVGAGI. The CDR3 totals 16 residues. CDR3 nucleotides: TGTGCCAGCAGTTCCACACCGACAGAAGCTAACTATGGCTACACCTTC. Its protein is CASSSTPTEANYGYTF.

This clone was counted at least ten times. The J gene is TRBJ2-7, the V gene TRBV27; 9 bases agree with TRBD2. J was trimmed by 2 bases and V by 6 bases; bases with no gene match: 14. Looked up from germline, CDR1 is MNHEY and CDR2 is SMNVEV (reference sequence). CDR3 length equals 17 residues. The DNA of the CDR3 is TGTGCCAGCAGACGTTCAGGGGCGGGAGGGCAGACCTACGAGCAGTACTTC. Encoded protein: CASRRSGAGGQTYEQYF.

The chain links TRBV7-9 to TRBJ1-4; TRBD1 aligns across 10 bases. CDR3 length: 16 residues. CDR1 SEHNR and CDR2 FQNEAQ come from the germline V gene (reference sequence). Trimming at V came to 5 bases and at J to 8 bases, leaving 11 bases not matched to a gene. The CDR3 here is CASSLGQGMYREKLFF. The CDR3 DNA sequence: TGTGCCAGCAGCCTGGGACAGGGGATGTATCGGGAAAAACTGTTTTTT.

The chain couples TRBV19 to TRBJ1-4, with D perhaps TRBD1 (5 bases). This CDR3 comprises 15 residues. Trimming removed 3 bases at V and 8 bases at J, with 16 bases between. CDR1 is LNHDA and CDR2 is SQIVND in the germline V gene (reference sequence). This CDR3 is CASSIATSGDEKLFF. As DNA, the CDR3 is TGTGCCAGTAGTATTGCAACATCCGGGGACGAAAAACTGTTTTTT.

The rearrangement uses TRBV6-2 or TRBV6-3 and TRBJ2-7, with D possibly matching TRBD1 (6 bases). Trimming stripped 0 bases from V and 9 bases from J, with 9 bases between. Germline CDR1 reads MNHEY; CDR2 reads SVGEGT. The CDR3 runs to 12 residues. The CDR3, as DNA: TGTGCCAGCAGTTACTCACAGGGATTGCAGTACTTC. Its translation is CASSYSQGLQYF.

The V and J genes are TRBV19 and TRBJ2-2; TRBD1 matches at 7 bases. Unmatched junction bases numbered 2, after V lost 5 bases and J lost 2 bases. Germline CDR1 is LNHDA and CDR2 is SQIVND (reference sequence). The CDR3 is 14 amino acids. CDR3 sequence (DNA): TGTGCCAGTAGTTGGGACAGAAACACCGGGGAGCTGTTTTTT. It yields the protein CASSWDRNTGELFF.

The CDR3 region is CASSFQENTKTFF. CDR3 bases: TGCGCCAGCAGCTTTCAAGAGAATACGAAAACTTTCTTT. This chain links TRBV5-1 with TRBJ1-1; D is uncertain. The germline V gene has CDR1 SGHRS and CDR2 YFSETQ. V lost 2 bases, J lost 12 bases, and 17 bases lay in between. There are 13 residues in the CDR3.

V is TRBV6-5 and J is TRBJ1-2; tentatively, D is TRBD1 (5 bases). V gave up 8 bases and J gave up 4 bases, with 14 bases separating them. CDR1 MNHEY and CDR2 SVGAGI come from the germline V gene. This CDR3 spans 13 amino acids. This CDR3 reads CASARGGGYGYTF. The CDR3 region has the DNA TGTGCCAGCGCGAGGGGAGGAGGCTATGGCTACACCTTC.

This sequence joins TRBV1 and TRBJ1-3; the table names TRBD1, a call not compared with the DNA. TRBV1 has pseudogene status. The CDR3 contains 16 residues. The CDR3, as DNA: TGCACCAGCAGCCAAGATCCCCAAAACTCTGGAAACACCATATATTTT. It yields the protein CTSSQDPQNSGNTIYF.

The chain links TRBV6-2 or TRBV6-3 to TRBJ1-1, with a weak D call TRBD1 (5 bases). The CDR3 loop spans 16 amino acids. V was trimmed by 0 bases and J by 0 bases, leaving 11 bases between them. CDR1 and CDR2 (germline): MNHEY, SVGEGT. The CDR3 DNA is TGTGCCAGCAGTTACTCGAAGGGAGGGGTGAACACTGAAGCTTTCTTT. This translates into CASSYSKGGVNTEAFF.

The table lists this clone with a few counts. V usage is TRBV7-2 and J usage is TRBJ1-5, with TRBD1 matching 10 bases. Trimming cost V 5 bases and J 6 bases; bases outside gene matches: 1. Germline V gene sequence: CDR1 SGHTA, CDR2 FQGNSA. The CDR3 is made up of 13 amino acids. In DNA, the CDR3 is TGTGCCAGCAGCGACAGGGGGCGTCAGCCCCAGCATTTT. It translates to CASSDRGRQPQHF.

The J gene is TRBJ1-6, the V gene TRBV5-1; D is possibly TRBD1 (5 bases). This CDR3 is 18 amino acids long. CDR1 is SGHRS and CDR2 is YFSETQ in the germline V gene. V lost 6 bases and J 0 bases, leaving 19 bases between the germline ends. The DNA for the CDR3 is TGCGCCAGCAACAACGGAGGGGCCCGGAGCTCCTATAATTCACCCCTCCACTTT. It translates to CASNNGGARSSYNSPLHF.

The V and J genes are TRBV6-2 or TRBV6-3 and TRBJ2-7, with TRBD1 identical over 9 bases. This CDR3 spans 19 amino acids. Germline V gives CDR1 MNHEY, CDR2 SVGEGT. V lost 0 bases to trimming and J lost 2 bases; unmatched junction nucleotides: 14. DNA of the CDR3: TGTGCCAGCAGTTACTCGAAGGGGACAGGGAAGCGCACCCCCTACGAGCAGTACTTC. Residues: CASSYSKGTGKRTPYEQYF.

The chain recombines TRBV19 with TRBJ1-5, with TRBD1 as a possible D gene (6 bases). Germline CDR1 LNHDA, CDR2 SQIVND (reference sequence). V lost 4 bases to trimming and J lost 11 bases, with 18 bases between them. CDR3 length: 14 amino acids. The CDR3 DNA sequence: TGTGCCAGTAGTAACGGGGGGGCCGATGTAACCCAGCATTTT. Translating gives CASSNGGADVTQHF.

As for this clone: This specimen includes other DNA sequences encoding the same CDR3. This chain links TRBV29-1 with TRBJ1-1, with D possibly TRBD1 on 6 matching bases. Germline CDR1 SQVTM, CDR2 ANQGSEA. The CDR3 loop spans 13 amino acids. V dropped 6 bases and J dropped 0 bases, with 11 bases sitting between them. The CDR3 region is CSVDQGMNTEAFF. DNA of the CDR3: TGCAGCGTGGACCAGGGGATGAACACTGAAGCTTTCTTT.

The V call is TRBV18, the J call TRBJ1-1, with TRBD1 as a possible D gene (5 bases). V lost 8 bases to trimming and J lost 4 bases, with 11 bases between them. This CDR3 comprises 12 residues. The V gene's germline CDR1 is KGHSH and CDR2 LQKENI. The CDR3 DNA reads TGTGCCAGCAGGGACGCGGGCACTGAAGCTTTCTTT. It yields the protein CASRDAGTEAFF.

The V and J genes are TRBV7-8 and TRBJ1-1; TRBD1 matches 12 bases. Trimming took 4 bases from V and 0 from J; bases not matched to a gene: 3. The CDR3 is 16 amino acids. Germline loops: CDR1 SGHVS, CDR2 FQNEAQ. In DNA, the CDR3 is TGTGCCAGCAGCTCGGGACAGGGGGCTGTGAACACTGAAGCTTTCTTT. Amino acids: CASSSGQGAVNTEAFF.

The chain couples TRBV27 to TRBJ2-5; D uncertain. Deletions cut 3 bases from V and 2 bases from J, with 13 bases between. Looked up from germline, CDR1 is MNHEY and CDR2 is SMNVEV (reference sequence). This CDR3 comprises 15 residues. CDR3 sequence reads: CASSFMGKIQETQYF. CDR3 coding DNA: TGTGCCAGCAGTTTCATGGGAAAAATTCAAGAGACCCAGTACTTC.

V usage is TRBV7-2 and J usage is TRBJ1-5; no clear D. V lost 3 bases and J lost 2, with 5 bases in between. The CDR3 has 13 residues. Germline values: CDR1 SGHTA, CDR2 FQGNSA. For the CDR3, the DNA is TGTGCCAGCAGCTTGGGCCGCAATCAGCCCCAGCATTTT. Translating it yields CASSLGRNQPQHF. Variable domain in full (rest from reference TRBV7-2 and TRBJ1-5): GAGVSQSPSNKVTEKGKDVELRCDPISGHTALYWYRQSLGQGLEFLIYFQGNSAPDKSGLPSDRFSAERTGGSVSTLTIQRTQQEDSAVYLCASSLGRNQPQHFGDGTRLSIL.

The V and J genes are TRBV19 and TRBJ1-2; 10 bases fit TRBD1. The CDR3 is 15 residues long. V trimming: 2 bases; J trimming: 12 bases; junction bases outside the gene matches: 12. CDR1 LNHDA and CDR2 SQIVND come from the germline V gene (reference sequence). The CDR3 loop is CASSIQYAGTGVDTF. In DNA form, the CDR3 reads TGTGCCAGTAGTATACAGTACGCCGGGACAGGGGTCGACACCTTC.

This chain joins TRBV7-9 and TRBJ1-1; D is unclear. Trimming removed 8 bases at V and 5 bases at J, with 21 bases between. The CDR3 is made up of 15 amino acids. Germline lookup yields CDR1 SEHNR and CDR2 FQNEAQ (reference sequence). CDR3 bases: TGTGCCAGCGCCCCTGCGGTCACCGGTCGTACTGAAGCTTTCTTT. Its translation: CASAPAVTGRTEAFF.

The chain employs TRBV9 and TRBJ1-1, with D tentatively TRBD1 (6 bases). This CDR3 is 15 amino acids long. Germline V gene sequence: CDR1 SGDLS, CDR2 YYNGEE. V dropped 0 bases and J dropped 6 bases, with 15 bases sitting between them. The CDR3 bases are TGTGCCAGCAGCGTAGTACCGGGGGCGAGGGCTGAAGCTTTCTTT. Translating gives CASSVVPGARAEAFF.